The 30 T cell receptor beta chains below were found in one sample sequenced in a study of shared clonotypes between healthy human individuals. Using immunoSEQ multiplex PCR, the repertoire was profiled, and TCRdb retains in-frame clones only, with some absent. The sample records approximately 2,000,000 clones, 85% to 95% being singletons. Specimen: naive CD4+ T cells from PBMCs. Subset given: CD45RA+ positively selected. These receptors were collected from a man between 18 and 29 years old in good health. Some clones in this sample may be carry-over from other donors' samples.

In this sample, this clone turned up a few times. The chain uses TRBV19 and TRBJ2-5; 7 bases are a match to TRBD1. CDR3 length: 14 amino acids. Germline assignment: CDR1 LNHDA and CDR2 SQIVND (reference sequence). V shed 7 bases and J 9 bases; nucleotides not matched to a gene: 14. The CDR3 sequence is CASKSQGQKSPQYF. CDR3 nucleotide sequence: TGTGCCAGTAAGAGTCAGGGACAGAAGTCCCCCCAGTACTTC.

The chain uses TRBV5-4 and TRBJ2-1, with D possibly matching TRBD2 (6 bases). V was shortened by 0 bases and J by 0 bases, with 16 bases between the two germline ends. Germline values: CDR1 SGHNT, CDR2 YYREEE (reference sequence). The CDR3 has 18 amino acids. DNA for the CDR3: TGTGCCAGCAGCTTGGTGGGACTCCGCTTAGGCTCCTACAATGAGCAGTTCTTC. As protein: CASSLVGLRLGSYNEQFF.

The J gene is TRBJ1-5, the V gene TRBV18; D call uncertain. Trimming shortened V by 5 bases and J by 6 bases, and 5 bases separated the two germline ends. This CDR3 is 11 amino acids long. CDR1 is KGHSH, CDR2 LQKENI, per germline. The CDR3 region is CASSFRQPQHF. The CDR3 DNA sequence: TGTGCCAGCTCATTCCGTCAGCCCCAGCATTTT.

The rearrangement uses TRBV7-9 and TRBJ2-2, with 12 bases matching TRBD2. Germline trimming cut 2 bases from V and 4 bases from J; bases unmatched to any gene: 5. Germline V gene sequence: CDR1 SEHNR, CDR2 FQNEAQ (reference sequence). This CDR3 has 17 amino acids. The CDR3 loop is CASSLTSGRPGTGELFF. DNA for the CDR3: TGTGCCAGCAGCTTAACTAGCGGGAGGCCGGGCACCGGGGAGCTGTTTTTT.

On this clone: Other DNA variants within this sample encode the same CDR3. The chain couples TRBV18 to TRBJ2-2; no clear D. CDR1 and CDR2 (germline): KGHSH, LQKENI. This CDR3 region has 13 residues. V was clipped by 3 bases and J by 6 bases, with 8 bases between them. CDR3 coding DNA: TGTGCCAGCTCACCCTTAGTAGCCGGGGAGCTGTTTTTT. Encoded protein: CASSPLVAGELFF.

CDR3 region: CASSVEGGFGVRQYF. CDR3 sequence (DNA): TGTGCCAGCAGCGTAGAGGGCGGGTTTGGAGTGAGGCAGTACTTC. V and J are TRBV9 and TRBJ2-7, with D tentatively TRBD2 (5 bases). Germline loops: CDR1 SGDLS, CDR2 YYNGEE. The V and J ends lost 0 bases and 9 bases respectively, with 19 bases between them. The CDR3 consists of 15 residues.

The V call is TRBV6-5, the J call TRBJ1-2; D uncertain. V was clipped by 5 bases and J by 4 bases, with 11 bases between them. The CDR3 sequence is 13 residues long. Germline loops: CDR1 MNHEY, CDR2 SVGAGI. CDR3 nucleotides: TGTGCCAGCAGTGATAATTACCTCTATGGCTACACCTTC. Amino acids: CASSDNYLYGYTF.

V and J are TRBV19 and TRBJ2-1, with 8 positions matching TRBD1. CDR1 LNHDA and CDR2 SQIVND come from the germline V gene (reference sequence). The V and J ends lost 1 base and 7 bases, in that order; junction bases with no gene match: 6. This CDR3 is 15 amino acids long. This chain's CDR3 is CASSIGQGARNEQFF. Here the CDR3 DNA reads TGTGCCAGTAGTATAGGGCAGGGGGCGCGGAATGAGCAGTTCTTC. Full variable domain (outside the CDR3, taken from reference TRBV19 and TRBJ2-1): DGGITQSPKYLFRKEGQNVTLSCEQNLNHDAMYWYRQDPGQGLRLIYYSQIVNDFQKGDIAEGYSVSREKKESFPLTVTSAQKNPTAFYLCASSIGQGARNEQFFGPGTRLTVL.

The chain combines TRBV11-3 with TRBJ2-1; TRBD2 matches 9 bases. The germline V gene encodes CDR1 SGHNT and CDR2 YENEEA. The V segment lost 1 base and the J segment 6 bases; nucleotides outside the gene matches: 7. CDR3 length: 16 amino acids. The CDR3 reads CASSLVLAGGRNEQFF. For the CDR3, the DNA is TGTGCCAGCAGCTTAGTCTTGGCGGGAGGGCGCAATGAGCAGTTCTTC.

This chain joins TRBV5-1 and TRBJ2-1; D is uncertain. The CDR3 consists of 15 residues. The V and J ends lost 1 base and 1 base respectively, with 9 bases between them. CDR1 and CDR2 from the germline V gene are SGHRS and YFSETQ. The CDR3 nucleotides read TGCGCCAGCAGCTTGTCGGCCACTTCCTACAATGAGCAGTTCTTC. Translating gives CASSLSATSYNEQFF.

J is TRBJ2-4 and V is TRBV2; no firm D call. The CDR3 is made up of 14 amino acids. The V gene's germline CDR1 is SNHLY and CDR2 FYNNEI. Trimming shortened V by 3 bases and J by 1 base, and 7 bases separated the two germline ends. CDR3 residues: CASSDLGAKNIQYF. The CDR3 DNA reads TGTGCCAGCAGTGATCTTGGGGCCAAAAACATTCAGTACTTC.

This clone was observed once. This chain connects TRBV5-1 to TRBJ2-3; no definite D call. Trimming cost V 0 bases and J 6 bases, with 17 bases left between them. CDR1 SGHRS and CDR2 YFSETQ come from the germline V gene. The CDR3 runs 16 residues. CDR3 coding DNA: TGCGCCAGCAGCTTGGGAGAGTCTGCCCTTGTCGATACGCAGTATTTT. This codes for CASSLGESALVDTQYF. The complete variable domain, with remaining parts taken from reference TRBV5-1 and TRBJ2-3, reads KAGVTQTPRYLIKTRGQQVTLSCSPISGHRSVSWYQQTPGQGLQFLFEYFSETQRNKGNFPGRFSGRQFSNSRSEMNVSTLELGDSALYLCASSLGESALVDTQYFGPGTRLTVL.

This chain joins TRBV5-1 and TRBJ2-3; 12 bases map to TRBD2. The CDR3 totals 16 residues. Trimming cost V 4 bases and J 0 bases; bases outside gene matches: 3. CDR1 is SGHRS and CDR2 is YFSETQ in the germline V gene. The CDR3 coding sequence is TGCGCCAGCAGCGCGACTAGCGGGGGAAGCACAGATACGCAGTATTTT. This gives the protein CASSATSGGSTDTQYF.

This clone was counted a few times. This chain uses TRBV5-4 with TRBJ1-3; D not resolved. Trimming stripped 6 bases from V and 2 bases from J, with 9 bases between. The CDR3 runs 13 residues. Germline V gene lookup returns CDR1 SGHNT and CDR2 YYREEE (reference sequence). As DNA, the CDR3 is TGTGCCAGCATCGACGGGGCTGGAAACACCATATATTTT. Its translation is CASIDGAGNTIYF.

The gene calls are TRBV5-1 and TRBJ2-1, with 9 bases matching TRBD2. V was pared by 2 bases and J by 3 bases, with 18 bases of the junction left unmatched. This CDR3 has 20 residues. Germline V lookup: CDR1 SGHRS, CDR2 YFSETQ. The CDR3, as DNA: TGCGCCAGCAGCTTCTCTTCTAGGACTAGCGCCCTTGGGGGCTACAATGAGCAGTTCTTC. The encoded protein is CASSFSSRTSALGGYNEQFF. The whole variable domain, remainder taken from reference TRBV5-1 and TRBJ2-1, is KAGVTQTPRYLIKTRGQQVTLSCSPISGHRSVSWYQQTPGQGLQFLFEYFSETQRNKGNFPGRFSGRQFSNSRSEMNVSTLELGDSALYLCASSFSSRTSALGGYNEQFFGPGTRLTVL.

This chain connects TRBV18 to TRBJ1-1; 9 positions match TRBD1. This CDR3 has 17 amino acids. V lost 0 bases and J lost 1; bases outside the gene matches: 6. Germline V CDR1 and CDR2: KGHSH, LQKENI. The CDR3 region is CASSPPGSGQGNTEAFF. CDR3 sequence (DNA): TGTGCCAGCTCACCACCGGGTTCGGGACAGGGGAACACTGAAGCTTTCTTT.

The chain uses TRBV29-1 and TRBJ2-7, with 10 nucleotides matching TRBD1. The CDR3 extends over 18 amino acids. Germline V CDR1 and CDR2: SQVTM, ANQGSEA. After removal of 3 bases from V and 0 bases from J, the junction contained 14 bases not matched to a gene. CDR3 DNA: TGCAGCGTTGAGGTCGTCCCGGGACAGGGGAAATCCTCCTACGAGCAGTACTTC. This gives the protein CSVEVVPGQGKSSYEQYF.

This clone was recorded only once. V and J are TRBV18 and TRBJ1-3; D not resolved. Trimming left V 6 bases short and J 2 bases short, with 11 bases between. Germline loops: CDR1 KGHSH, CDR2 LQKENI. The CDR3 contains 14 residues. The CDR3 DNA is TGTGCCAGCTCGCCCGGCAGTACTGGAAACACCATATATTTT. Translated: CASSPGSTGNTIYF.

V and J are TRBV11-2 and TRBJ1-1; D remains ambiguous. V was shortened by 1 base and J by 3 bases, with 18 bases between the two germline ends. CDR1 and CDR2 (germline): SGHAT, FQNNGV. CDR3 length: 17 residues. DNA of the CDR3: TGTGCCAGCAGCTTAGCGCTACAAAGAGCCTCCGACACTGAAGCTTTCTTT. It is translated as CASSLALQRASDTEAFF.

This chain uses TRBV28 with TRBJ2-7; maybe TRBD1 (6 bases). Deletions cut 8 bases from V and 3 bases from J, with 17 bases between. The CDR3 has 14 residues. CDR1 is MDHEN, CDR2 SYDVKM, per germline. The CDR3 DNA sequence: TGTGCCAGCGGAACGACAGGTATTTTCTACGAGCAGTACTTC. Translation gives CASGTTGIFYEQYF.

J is TRBJ2-7 and V is TRBV5-4; 11 bases agree with TRBD2. The germline V gene encodes CDR1 SGHNT and CDR2 YYREEE (reference sequence). Germline trimming cut 4 bases from V and 4 bases from J; bases unmatched to any gene: 7. The CDR3 is 15 amino acids. CDR3 residues: CASSARTSGRYEQYF. The CDR3, as DNA: TGTGCCAGCAGCGCCAGGACTAGCGGGCGATACGAGCAGTACTTC.

Comment on this clone: Additional DNA sequences in this sample encode the identical CDR3. This chain joins TRBV11-2 and TRBJ1-1; D gene uncertain. Germline CDR1 and CDR2: SGHAT and FQNNGV. The CDR3 is 14 residues long. V lost 0 bases and J 5 bases, leaving 10 bases between the germline ends. Here the CDR3 reads CASSLEGRGTEAFF. CDR3 nucleotide sequence: TGTGCCAGCAGCTTAGAGGGAAGAGGGACTGAAGCTTTCTTT.

The table lists this clone with a count of one. The CDR3 bases are TGCAGCGTTGCGATCTGGACTAGCGGGAGGGACAATGAGCAGTTCTTC. Residues: CSVAIWTSGRDNEQFF. The chain carries TRBV29-1 and TRBJ2-1; TRBD2 agrees at 15 bases. This CDR3 is 16 amino acids long. Germline CDR1 SQVTM, CDR2 ANQGSEA. The V and J ends lost 4 bases and 5 bases, in that order; junction bases with no gene match: 6.

The chain employs TRBV19 and TRBJ1-5; TRBD1 aligns across 10 bases. The trim removed 8 bases at V and 9 bases at J, leaving 16 bases unmatched. This CDR3 has 16 residues. The germline gives CDR1 LNHDA, CDR2 SQIVND (reference sequence). In DNA form, the CDR3 reads TGTGCCAGTGGAACCGGGACAGGGGTTATGTTGGGGCCCCAGCATTTT. The encoded protein is CASGTGTGVMLGPQHF.

The chain links TRBV4-1 to TRBJ2-7; TRBD1 matches at 7 bases. Looked up from germline, CDR1 is MGHRA and CDR2 is YSYEKL. The CDR3 loop spans 15 amino acids. V was pared by 3 bases and J by 2 bases, with 7 bases of the junction left unmatched. In nucleotides, the CDR3 is TGCGCCAGCAGCCATCCGGGACAGCCCCCCTACGAGCAGTACTTC. Translation gives CASSHPGQPPYEQYF.

A remark on this clone: Other DNA sequences in this specimen translate into the identical CDR3. This sequence joins TRBV7-3 and TRBJ2-1, with 7 nucleotides matching TRBD1. Trimming at V came to 5 bases and at J to 9 bases, leaving 4 bases not matched to a gene. The CDR3 runs 12 residues. CDR1 and CDR2 (germline): SGHTA, FQGTGA. Written as DNA, the CDR3 is TGTGCCAGCAGCCCACCAGGGGGTGAGCAGTTCTTC. It encodes CASSPPGGEQFF.

V is TRBV27 and J is TRBJ2-3, with D hard to call. V lost 4 bases and J lost 0, with 14 bases in between. CDR3 size: 16 residues. CDR1 is MNHEY and CDR2 is SMNVEV in the germline V gene (reference sequence). Here the CDR3 reads CASSSLGRHSTDTQYF. The CDR3 DNA reads as TGTGCCAGCAGTTCACTCGGACGCCACAGCACAGATACGCAGTATTTT.

V usage is TRBV4-1 and J usage is TRBJ1-2; maybe TRBD1 (5 bases). CDR1 is MGHRA and CDR2 is YSYEKL in the germline V gene. Trimming removed 4 bases from V and 8 bases from J, with 11 bases in between. The CDR3 runs 12 residues. In DNA form, the CDR3 reads TGCGCCAGCAGCCGCCGGGGGAAGGGCTACACCTTC. Its translation is CASSRRGKGYTF.

The chain links TRBV5-1 to TRBJ1-2; tentatively, D is TRBD1 (6 bases). V was shortened by 4 bases and J by 6 bases, with 16 bases between the two germline ends. The CDR3 spans 14 residues. Germline V lookup: CDR1 SGHRS, CDR2 YFSETQ. CDR3 residues: CASSSQTQGHGYTF. CDR3 nucleotide sequence: TGCGCCAGCAGCAGCCAGACTCAGGGGCATGGCTACACCTTC.

This clone was seen a handful of times. This rearrangement joins TRBV28 to TRBJ1-5; tentatively, D is TRBD1 (5 bases). Germline lookup yields CDR1 MDHEN and CDR2 SYDVKM. V was shortened by 2 bases and J by 6 bases, with 11 bases between the two germline ends. The CDR3 totals 14 residues. CDR3: CASSLTGAGQPQHF. In DNA, the CDR3 is TGTGCCAGCAGTTTAACTGGGGCGGGTCAGCCCCAGCATTTT.